This T cell receptor (beta chain) was sequenced during a study of metastatic and nonmetastatic thyroid tumors. Study information: Repertoires of blood and of tissue (tumor or nodule) from malignant and benign thyroid patients were compared. Overall study findings and caveats: The reported finding was significantly higher TCR beta diversity in malignant thyroid tumors relative to benign nodules, in blood and tumor.

Each patient came to thyroid surgery without any prior treatment (of any kind). Original processing notes: The study's classifier, a distant-metastasis tool for papillary thyroid cancer, was built using CDR3 differences across clinicopathological groups. TCRdb re-called clones via MiXCR from the PCR reads. The V and J calls here are based on TCRdb, not the publication. Here the sample spans about 35,000 clones, around 28% being singletons. Between the trimmed V and J ends, which lost 0 bases and 2 bases, there was a span of 9 bases. The CDR3 runs to 15 residues. The V gene's germline CDR1 is SGHRS and CDR2 YFSETQ. This clone was observed once. Its antigen is not identified.

This TCR came from a female donor with papillary thyroid cancer or a benign thyroid nodule (not recorded which). Some clones in this sample may be carry-over from other donors' samples. The sequenced sample consisted of blood. The chain recombines TRBV5-1 with TRBJ2-1; D ambiguous. The CDR3 DNA follows: TGCGCCAGCAGCTTGGGGCAGTCTACCTACAATGAGCAGTTCTTC. This translates into CASSLGQSTYNEQFF.